This paragraph covers one T cell receptor (beta chain) sequence. These data come from a study of blood T cell repertoires in COVID-19. Study in general: The United States, Italy and Spain were the sources of the acute and convalescent COVID-19 samples.

Clinical history as reported by participants underpinned cohort assignment. Shortly before study entry, within 2 weeks, exposed participants had met a COVID-19 case. In the original analysis: Amplifying reference gene primers gave estimates of nucleated cell counts. The data were produced by immunoSEQ multiplex PCR, yet TCRdb's version contains in-frame clones alone and is incomplete. The V and J calls and clone size were taken over from that table, and D and trimming were inferred from the DNA. The profile shows some 270,000 clones, 80% to 90% of them singletons. V shed 2 bases, J shed 4 bases, and the junction held 5 bases outside the gene matches. This CDR3 has 14 residues. Germline V gene lookup returns CDR1 MNHEY and CDR2 SMNVEV (reference sequence).

The receptor was isolated from a middle-aged woman who had been exposed to COVID-19. The sequenced sample consisted of PBMCs or T cells enriched from blood (not recorded which). The chain has TRBV27 and TRBJ2-7, with TRBD2 identical over 7 bases. CDR3 sequence: CASSLGGREYEQYF. The CDR3 nucleotides are TGTGCCAGCAGTTTAGGGGGGAGGGAATACGAGCAGTACTTC.